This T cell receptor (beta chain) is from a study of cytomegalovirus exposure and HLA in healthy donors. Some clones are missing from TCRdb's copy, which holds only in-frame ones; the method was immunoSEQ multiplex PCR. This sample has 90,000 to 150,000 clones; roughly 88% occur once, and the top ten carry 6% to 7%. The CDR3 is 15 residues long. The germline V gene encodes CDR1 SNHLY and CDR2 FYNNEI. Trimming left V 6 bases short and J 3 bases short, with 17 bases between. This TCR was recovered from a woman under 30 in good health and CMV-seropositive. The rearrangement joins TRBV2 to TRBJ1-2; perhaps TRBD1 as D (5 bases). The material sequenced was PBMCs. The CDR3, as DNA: TGTGCCAGCAGCATCCCGGGGGTGTGGGACTATGGCTACACCTTC. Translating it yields CASSIPGVWDYGYTF. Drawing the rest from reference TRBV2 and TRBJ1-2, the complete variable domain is EPEVTQTPSHQVTQMGQEVILRCVPISNHLYFYWYRQILGQKVEFLVSFYNNEISEKSEIFDDQFSVERPDGSNFTLKIRSTKLEDSAMYFCASSIPGVWDYGYTFGSGTRLTVV.